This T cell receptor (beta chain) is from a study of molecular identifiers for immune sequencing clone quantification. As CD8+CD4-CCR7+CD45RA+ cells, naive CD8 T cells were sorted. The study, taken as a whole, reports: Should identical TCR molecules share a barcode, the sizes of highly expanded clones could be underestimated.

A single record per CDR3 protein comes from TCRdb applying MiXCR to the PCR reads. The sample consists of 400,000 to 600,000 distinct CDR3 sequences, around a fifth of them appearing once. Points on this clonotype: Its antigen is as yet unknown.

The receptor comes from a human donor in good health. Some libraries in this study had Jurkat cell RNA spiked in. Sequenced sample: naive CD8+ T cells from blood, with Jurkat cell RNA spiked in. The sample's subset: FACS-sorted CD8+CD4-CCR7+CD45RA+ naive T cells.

CDR3 protein: CATSSKDRVQETQYF. In nucleotides, the CDR3 is TGTGCCACCAGCAGCAAAGACAGGGTCCAAGAGACCCAGTACTTC. The chain couples TRBV15 to TRBJ2-5; TRBD1 matches 7 bases. CDR3 length: 15 residues. After removal of 3 bases from V and 1 base from J, the junction contained 5 bases not matched to a gene. Germline V gene sequence: CDR1 LNHNV, CDR2 YYDKDF (reference sequence).